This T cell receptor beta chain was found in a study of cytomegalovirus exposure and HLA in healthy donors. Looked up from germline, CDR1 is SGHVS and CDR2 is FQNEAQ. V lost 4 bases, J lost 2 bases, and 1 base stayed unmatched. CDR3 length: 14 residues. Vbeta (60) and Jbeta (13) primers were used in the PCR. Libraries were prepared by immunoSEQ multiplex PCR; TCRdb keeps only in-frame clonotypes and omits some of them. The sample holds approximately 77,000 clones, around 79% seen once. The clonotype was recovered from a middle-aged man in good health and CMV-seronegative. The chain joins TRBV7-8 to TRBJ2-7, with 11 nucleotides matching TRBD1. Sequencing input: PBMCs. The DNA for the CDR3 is TGTGCCAGCAGCTGGGGACAGGGGGCCTACGAGCAGTACTTC. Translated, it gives CASSWGQGAYEQYF.